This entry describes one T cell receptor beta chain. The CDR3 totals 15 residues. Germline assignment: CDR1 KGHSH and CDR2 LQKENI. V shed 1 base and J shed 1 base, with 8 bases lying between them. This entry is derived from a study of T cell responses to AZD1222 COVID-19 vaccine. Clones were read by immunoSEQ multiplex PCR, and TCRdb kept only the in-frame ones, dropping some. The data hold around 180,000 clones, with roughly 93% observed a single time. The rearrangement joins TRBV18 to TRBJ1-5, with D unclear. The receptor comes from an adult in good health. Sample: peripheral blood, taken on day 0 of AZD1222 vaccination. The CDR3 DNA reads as TGTGCCAGCTCACCACTGCGCGGGAGCAATCAGCCCCAGCATTTT. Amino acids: CASSPLRGSNQPQHF.